One and the same sample provided the 15 T cell receptor beta chains below, sequenced in a study of post-analysis software for immune sequencing data (dated by TCRdb to the mid-2010s). These TCRs are of unknown antigen specificity. General findings and caveats noted by the study authors: Significantly higher frequencies in patients than in controls were found for a handful of TRBV segments, including TRBV5-6, TRBV5-1 and TRBV20-1.

Preparation of the library involved PCR. Sequenced using an Illumina HiSeq 2500. To reduce PCR and sequencing biases, unique molecular identifiers were built into the TCR beta cDNA libraries. The public reads were run again by TCRdb, first through fastp at Q25 and then through MiXCR, and only productive beta chains were kept. Each CDR3 protein appears once, grouped with its most common genes and DNA. Recorded for this sample are almost 700,000 distinct CDR3 sequences; over 45% of them occurred a single time. The ten largest clonotypes hold approximately 11% of the sample. Sequenced: blood. The receptors stem from a girl between 2 and 10 years old with multiple sclerosis.

The J gene is TRBJ2-5, the V gene TRBV6-2 or TRBV6-3; 7 positions agree with TRBD1. Matching the DNA end better, TRBJ2-7 makes the J call doubtful. The germline CDR1 and CDR2 sequences are MNHEY and SVGEGT. CDR3 size: 15 residues. The CDR3 nucleotides read TGTGCCAGCAGCTCCTGGTCTCCCACAGGGGACGAGCAGTACTTC. It is translated as CASSSWSPTGDEQYF.

The sample holds many counts of this clonotype. This chain joins TRBV6-2 or TRBV6-3 and TRBJ2-3; D gene uncertain. The CDR3 spans 15 residues. Deletions cut 2 bases from V and 4 bases from J, with 13 bases between. Germline V lookup: CDR1 MNHEY, CDR2 SVGEGT. The CDR3 reads CASSYGLERADTQYF. Here the CDR3 DNA reads TGTGCCAGCAGTTACGGGCTAGAGCGAGCAGATACGCAGTATTTT.

The CDR3 DNA is TGCAGCGCCTGGGACCCCCCGGGTCAGCCCCAGCATTTT. It translates to CSAWDPPGQPQHF. The chain combines TRBV29-1 with TRBJ1-5, with D possibly matching TRBD1 (5 bases). Looked up from germline, CDR1 is SQVTM and CDR2 is ANQGSEA. V lost 7 bases to trimming and J lost 6 bases, with 16 bases between them. This CDR3 is built from 13 residues.

CDR3 region: CASSLTGGSGRAKGNEQFF. The DNA of the CDR3 is TGTGCCAGCAGCCTTACTGGGGGTAGCGGGAGGGCCAAGGGCAATGAGCAGTTCTTC. This chain joins TRBV7-3 and TRBJ2-1, with 11 bases lining up with TRBD2. J was trimmed by 6 bases and V by 5 bases; bases with no gene match: 18. The CDR3 sequence is 19 residues long. From germline, CDR1 is SGHTA and CDR2 FQGTGA.

V gene TRBV6-2 or TRBV6-3 combines with J gene TRBJ2-7; no clear D. CDR3 size: 13 residues. Trimming removed 0 bases from V and 4 bases from J, with 7 bases in between. Germline-derived CDR1 and CDR2 are MNHEY and SVGEGT. DNA for the CDR3: TGTGCCAGCAGTTACTCGGCCAGTTACGAGCAGTACGTC. Protein product: CASSYSASYEQYV.

CDR3 bases: TGTGCCAGCAGTGAGATAGCGGGGTCGGGGACCCAGTACTTC. Residues: CASSEIAGSGTQYF. The V call is TRBV2, the J call TRBJ2-5; 8 bases are shared with TRBD2. Germline V gene lookup returns CDR1 SNHLY and CDR2 FYNNEI. The CDR3 covers 14 residues. Trimming took 3 bases from V and 7 from J; bases not matched to a gene: 7.

The gene calls are TRBV5-1 and TRBJ2-7; D is perhaps TRBD1 (6 bases). Near its end, the DNA agrees better with TRBJ2-5, so the J call may be wrong. CDR1 is SGHRS and CDR2 is YFSETQ in the germline V gene. The CDR3 covers 13 residues. The CDR3 region has the DNA TGCGCCAGCAGGGTGGGGGCCCACGAGACCCAGTACTTC. It yields the protein CASRVGAHETQYF.

This clonotype was detected once. This chain uses TRBV5-1 with TRBJ2-1, with TRBD1 matching over 11 bases. The length of the CDR3 is 16 residues. CDR1 and CDR2 from the germline V gene are SGHRS and YFSETQ. Trimming cost V 4 bases and J 5 bases; bases outside gene matches: 8. The CDR3 nucleotides read TGCGCCAGCAGCCCGGCCGGACAGGGGGCAAACAATGAGCAGTTCTTC. Protein: CASSPAGQGANNEQFF.

The chain is built from TRBV2 and TRBJ1-2; no reliable D call. The CDR3 has 13 amino acids. Germline assignment: CDR1 SNHLY and CDR2 FYNNEI. The ends were cut back, 6 bases at V and 4 bases at J, with 12 bases in the middle. CDR3 loop: CASSETPIYGYTF. CDR3 sequence (DNA): TGTGCCAGCAGCGAAACACCGATCTATGGCTACACCTTC.

This clonotype has just a few counts. Written as DNA, the CDR3 is TGCGCCAGCAGCTACGGGACAGGGACAGGGGAGACCCAGTACTTC. Amino acid sequence: CASSYGTGTGETQYF. The rearrangement links TRBV5-1 to TRBJ2-5, with TRBD1 identical over 9 bases. Germline loops: CDR1 SGHRS, CDR2 YFSETQ. The CDR3 contains 15 residues. V lost 3 bases, J lost 5 bases, and 8 bases stayed unmatched.

The chain links TRBV10-3 to TRBJ2-5; D unresolved. The CDR3 contains 13 residues. V was pared by 2 bases and J by 1 base, with 5 bases between. Per the germline V gene, CDR1 is ENHRY and CDR2 is SYGVKD. CDR3 protein: CAISEIGQETQYF. The DNA for the CDR3 is TGTGCCATCAGTGAGATAGGCCAAGAGACCCAGTACTTC.

This chain links TRBV12-3 or TRBV12-4 with TRBJ2-1, with D tentatively TRBD1 or TRBD2 (5 bases each). Deletions cut 4 bases from V and 0 bases from J, with 10 bases between. CDR3 length equals 15 residues. CDR3: CASSSGPPSYNEQFF. The CDR3 nucleotides are TGTGCCAGCAGTTCGGGACCGCCCTCCTACAATGAGCAGTTCTTC.

This clonotype was seen only a few times. This chain uses TRBV12-3 or TRBV12-4 with TRBJ2-1; 7 bases are a match to TRBD1. The CDR3 sequence is 18 residues long. The trim removed 1 base at V and 1 base at J, leaving 10 bases unmatched. In DNA, the CDR3 is TGTGCCAGCAGTTTAGTCTTATCCGGGACAGTATCCTACAATGAGCAGTTCTTC. Translated: CASSLVLSGTVSYNEQFF.

On this clonotype: One junction end does not reproduce the germline sequence, and a read error may be involved. This chain links TRBV7-9 with TRBJ2-7; 8 nucleotides agree with TRBD1. CDR3 length equals 16 residues. The V gene's germline CDR1 is SEHNR and CDR2 FQNEAQ (reference sequence). The CDR3 DNA sequence: TGTACCAGCAGCGAATCTCCGGGACAGGCTTCCTACGGGCAGTACTTC. Protein: CTSSESPGQASYGQYF.

This clonotype was observed a single time. The chain couples TRBV4-1 to TRBJ2-5, with 8 positions matching TRBD1. Unmatched junction bases numbered 6, after V lost 1 base and J lost 11 bases. The CDR3 runs to 13 residues. Germline V gives CDR1 MGHRA, CDR2 YSYEKL. Here the CDR3 reads CASSQGTGFEQYF. The CDR3 coding sequence is TGCGCCAGCAGCCAAGGGACAGGGTTTGAGCAGTACTTC.